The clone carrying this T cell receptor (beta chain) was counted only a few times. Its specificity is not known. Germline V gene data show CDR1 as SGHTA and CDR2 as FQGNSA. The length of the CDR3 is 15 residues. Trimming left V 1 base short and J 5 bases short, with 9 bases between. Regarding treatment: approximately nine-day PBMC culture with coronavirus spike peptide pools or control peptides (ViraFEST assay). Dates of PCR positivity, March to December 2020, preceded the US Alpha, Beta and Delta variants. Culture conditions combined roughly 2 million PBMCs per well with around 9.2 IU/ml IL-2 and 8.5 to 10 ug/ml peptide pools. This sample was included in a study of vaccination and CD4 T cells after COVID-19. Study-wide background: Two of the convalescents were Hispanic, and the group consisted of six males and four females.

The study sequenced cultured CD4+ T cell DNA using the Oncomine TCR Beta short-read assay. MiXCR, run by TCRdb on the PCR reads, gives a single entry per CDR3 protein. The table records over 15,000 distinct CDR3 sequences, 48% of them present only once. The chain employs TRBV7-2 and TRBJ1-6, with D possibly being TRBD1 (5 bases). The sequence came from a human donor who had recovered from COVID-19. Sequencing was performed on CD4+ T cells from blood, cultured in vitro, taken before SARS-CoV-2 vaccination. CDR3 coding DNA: TGTGCCAGCAGCTTAGGGACATCGGATAATTCACCCCTCCACTTT. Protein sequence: CASSLGTSDNSPLHF.